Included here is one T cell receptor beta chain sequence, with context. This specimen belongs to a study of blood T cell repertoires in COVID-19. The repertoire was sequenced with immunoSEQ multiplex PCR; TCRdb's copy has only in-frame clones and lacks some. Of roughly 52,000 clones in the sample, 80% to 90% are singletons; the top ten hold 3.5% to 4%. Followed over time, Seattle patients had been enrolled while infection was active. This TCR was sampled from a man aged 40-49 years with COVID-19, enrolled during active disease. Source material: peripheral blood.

The chain's CDR3 is CAWSRGMNTEAFF. CDR3 nucleotide sequence: TGTGCCTGGAGTAGGGGAATGAACACTGAAGCTTTCTTT. The chain links TRBV30 to TRBJ1-1, with D possibly being TRBD1 (5 bases). The CDR3 sequence is 13 residues long. Trimming took 2 bases from V and 0 from J, leaving 7 bases between them. Germline CDR1 reads GTSNPN; CDR2 reads SVGIG (reference sequence).